This T cell receptor beta chain was observed in a study of neurological immune-mediated disorders. Time point in this sample: longitudinal time-point 2. MiXCR was run by TCRdb on the 5' RACE reads, yielding one entry per CDR3 protein. The table includes 60,000 to 75,000 distinct CDR3 sequences, more than 9.5% detected once. This CDR3 has 16 amino acids. CDR1 is SGHDT, CDR2 YYEEEE, per germline. As concerns this clonotype: The junction does not match germline at one end; this may be a read error.

The source is a man aged 25-40 years in good health. Source material: PBMCs. This chain joins TRBV5-6 and TRBJ2-7, with TRBD1 matching 8 bases. The CDR3 here is CASSPRERQGAYEKYF. CDR3 in DNA: TGTGCCAGCAGCCCCCGGGAAAGGCAGGGGGCCTACGAGAAGTACTTC. The variable domain in full, completed from reference TRBV5-6 and TRBJ2-7, reads DAGVTQSPTHLIKTRGQQVTLRCSPKSGHDTVSWYQQALGQGPQFIFQYYEEEERQRGNFPDRFSGHQFPNYSSELNVNALLLGDSALYLCASSPRERQGAYEKYFGPGTRLTVT.